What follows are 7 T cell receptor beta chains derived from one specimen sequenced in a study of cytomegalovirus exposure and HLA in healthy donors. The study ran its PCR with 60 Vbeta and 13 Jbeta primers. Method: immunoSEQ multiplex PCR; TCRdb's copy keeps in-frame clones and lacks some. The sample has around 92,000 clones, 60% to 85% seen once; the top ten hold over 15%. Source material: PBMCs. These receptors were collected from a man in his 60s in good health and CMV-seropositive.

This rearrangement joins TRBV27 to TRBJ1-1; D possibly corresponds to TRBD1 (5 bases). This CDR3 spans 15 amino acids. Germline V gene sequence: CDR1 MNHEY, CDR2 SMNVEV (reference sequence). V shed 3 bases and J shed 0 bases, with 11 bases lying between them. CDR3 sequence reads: CASSFRQGVNTEAFF. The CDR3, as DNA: TGTGCCAGCAGTTTCCGGCAGGGTGTGAACACTGAAGCTTTCTTT.

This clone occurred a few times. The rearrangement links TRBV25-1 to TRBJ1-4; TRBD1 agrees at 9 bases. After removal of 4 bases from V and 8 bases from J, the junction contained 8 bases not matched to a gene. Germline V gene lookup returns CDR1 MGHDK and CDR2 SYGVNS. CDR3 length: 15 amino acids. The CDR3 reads CASSGTGTGNEKLFF. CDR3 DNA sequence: TGTGCCAGCAGTGGTACCGGGACAGGGAACGAAAAACTGTTTTTT.

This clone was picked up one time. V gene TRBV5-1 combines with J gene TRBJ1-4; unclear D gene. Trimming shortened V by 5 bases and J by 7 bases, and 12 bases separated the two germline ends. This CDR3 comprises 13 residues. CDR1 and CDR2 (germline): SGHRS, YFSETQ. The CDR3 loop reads CASRSGYAEKLFF. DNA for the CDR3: TGCGCCAGCAGGTCCGGGTACGCTGAAAAACTGTTTTTT.

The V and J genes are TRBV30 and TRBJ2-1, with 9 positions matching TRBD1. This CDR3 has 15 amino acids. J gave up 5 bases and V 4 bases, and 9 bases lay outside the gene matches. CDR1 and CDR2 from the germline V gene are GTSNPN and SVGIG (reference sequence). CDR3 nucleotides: TGTGCCTGGAAACGCTGGGACAGGGCCAACAATGAGCAGTTCTTC. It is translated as CAWKRWDRANNEQFF.

This CDR3 reads CASSQGTAFYEQYF. Written as DNA, the CDR3 is TGCGCCAGCAGCCAAGGGACAGCCTTCTACGAGCAGTACTTC. The V and J genes are TRBV4-1 and TRBJ2-7; D is perhaps TRBD1 (6 bases). The germline V gene has CDR1 MGHRA and CDR2 YSYEKL. V dropped 1 base and J dropped 3 bases, with 10 bases sitting between them. This CDR3 is built from 14 residues.

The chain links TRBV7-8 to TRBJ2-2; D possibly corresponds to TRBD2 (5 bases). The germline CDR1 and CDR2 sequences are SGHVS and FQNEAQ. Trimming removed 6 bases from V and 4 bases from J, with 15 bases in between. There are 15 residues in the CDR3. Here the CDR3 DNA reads TGTGCCAGCAGTCAATTGGAGGAGCGCACCGGGGAGCTGTTTTTT. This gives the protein CASSQLEERTGELFF.

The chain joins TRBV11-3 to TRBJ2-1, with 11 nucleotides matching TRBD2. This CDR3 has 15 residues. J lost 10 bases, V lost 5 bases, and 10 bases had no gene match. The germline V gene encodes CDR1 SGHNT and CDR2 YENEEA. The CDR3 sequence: CASSVLAGGSTEQFF. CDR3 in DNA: TGTGCCAGCAGCGTCCTAGCGGGGGGATCCACCGAGCAGTTCTTC.